This TCR beta chain was recorded in a study of blood T cell repertoires in COVID-19. Background on the study: Sites across the United States, Italy and Spain contributed samples from acute and convalescent COVID-19. The analysed material was cDNA or gDNA that came from T cells, B-cell-depleted T cells, or PBMCs.

Original processing notes: Reference gene primer amplification gave nucleated cell count estimates. Assay used: immunoSEQ multiplex PCR; TCRdb lists only in-frame clones, some missing. Clone size and V and J calls were adopted from that table, with D and trimming inferred from the DNA. Of some 97,000 clones detected, 90% appear once; the ten largest clones hold just over 5%. The V and J ends lost 11 bases and 3 bases respectively, with 16 bases between them. This CDR3 has 13 residues. Germline V gene sequence: CDR1 MNHEY, CDR2 SMNVEV (reference sequence). This chain links TRBV27 with TRBJ1-1, with D maybe TRBD1 (5 bases). Sample: peripheral blood. This TCR was sampled from a man in his fifties with acute or convalescent COVID-19. The CDR3 here is CADSGTTHTEAFF. CDR3 nucleotides: TGTGCCGATAGCGGGACTACGCACACTGAAGCTTTCTTT.